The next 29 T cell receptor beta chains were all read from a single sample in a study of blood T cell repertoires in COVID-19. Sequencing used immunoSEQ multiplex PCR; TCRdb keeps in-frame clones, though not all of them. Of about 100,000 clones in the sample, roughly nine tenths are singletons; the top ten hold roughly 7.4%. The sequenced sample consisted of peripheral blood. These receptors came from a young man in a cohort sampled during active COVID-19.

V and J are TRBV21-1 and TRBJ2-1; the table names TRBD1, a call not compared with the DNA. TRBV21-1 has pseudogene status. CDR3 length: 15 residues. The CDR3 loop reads CASFSRDRGNNEQFF. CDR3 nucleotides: TGTGCCAGCTTCTCCCGGGACAGGGGAAACAATGAGCAGTTCTTC.

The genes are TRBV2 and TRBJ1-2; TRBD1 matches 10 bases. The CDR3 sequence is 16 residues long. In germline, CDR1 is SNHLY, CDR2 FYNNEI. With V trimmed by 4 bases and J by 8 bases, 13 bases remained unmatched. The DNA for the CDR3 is TGTGCCAGCAGTGGACAGGGGGCGCGAAATTTGGACGGCTACACCTTC. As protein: CASSGQGARNLDGYTF.

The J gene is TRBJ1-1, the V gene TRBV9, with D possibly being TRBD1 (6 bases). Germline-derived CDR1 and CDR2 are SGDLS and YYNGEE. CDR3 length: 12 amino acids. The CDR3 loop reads CASRGANTEAFF. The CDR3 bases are TGTGCTAGCCGGGGGGCAAACACTGAAGCTTTCTTT. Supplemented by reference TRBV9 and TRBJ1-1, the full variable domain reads DSGVTQTPKHLITATGQRVTLRCSPRSGDLSVYWYQQSLDQGLQFLIQYYNGEERAKGNILERFSAQQFPDLHSELNLSSLELGDSALYFCASRGANTEAFFGQGTRLTVV.

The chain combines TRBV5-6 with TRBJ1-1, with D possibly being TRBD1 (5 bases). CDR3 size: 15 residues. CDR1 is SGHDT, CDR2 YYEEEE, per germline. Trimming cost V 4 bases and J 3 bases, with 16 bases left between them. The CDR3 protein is CASSQTRTGDTEAFF. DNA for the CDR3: TGTGCCAGCAGCCAAACTCGGACGGGGGACACTGAAGCTTTCTTT.

Written as DNA, the CDR3 is TGCGCCAGCAGCCTCCGAGAGAACACTGAAGCTTTCTTT. This encodes CASSLRENTEAFF. The chain combines TRBV5-1 with TRBJ1-1; D uncertain. Trimming cost V 4 bases and J 1 base, with 8 bases left between them. The CDR3 totals 13 residues. Germline CDR1 is SGHRS and CDR2 is YFSETQ.

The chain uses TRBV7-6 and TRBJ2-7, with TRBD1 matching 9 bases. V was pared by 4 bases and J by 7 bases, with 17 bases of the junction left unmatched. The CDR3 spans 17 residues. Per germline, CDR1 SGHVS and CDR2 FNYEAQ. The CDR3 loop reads CASSSVRPGQGKLEQYF. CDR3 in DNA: TGTGCCAGCAGCTCCGTGCGGCCGGGACAGGGTAAATTAGAGCAGTACTTC.

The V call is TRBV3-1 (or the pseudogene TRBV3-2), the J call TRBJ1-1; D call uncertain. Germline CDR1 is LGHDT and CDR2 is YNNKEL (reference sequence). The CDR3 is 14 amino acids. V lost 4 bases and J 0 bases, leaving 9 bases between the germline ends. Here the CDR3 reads CASSRAVMNTEAFF. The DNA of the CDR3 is TGTGCCAGCAGCCGGGCCGTCATGAACACTGAAGCTTTCTTT.

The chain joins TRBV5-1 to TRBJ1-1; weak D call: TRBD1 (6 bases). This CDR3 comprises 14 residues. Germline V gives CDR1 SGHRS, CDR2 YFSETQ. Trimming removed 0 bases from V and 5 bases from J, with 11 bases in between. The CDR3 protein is CASSLDGGATEAFF. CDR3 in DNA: TGCGCCAGCAGCTTGGATGGGGGCGCGACTGAAGCTTTCTTT. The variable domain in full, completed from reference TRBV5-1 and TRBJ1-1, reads KAGVTQTPRYLIKTRGQQVTLSCSPISGHRSVSWYQQTPGQGLQFLFEYFSETQRNKGNFPGRFSGRQFSNSRSEMNVSTLELGDSALYLCASSLDGGATEAFFGQGTRLTVV.

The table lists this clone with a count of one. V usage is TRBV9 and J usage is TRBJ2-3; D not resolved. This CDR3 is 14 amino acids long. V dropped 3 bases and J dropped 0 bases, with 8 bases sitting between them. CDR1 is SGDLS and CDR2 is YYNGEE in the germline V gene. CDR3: CASSGVGSTDTQYF. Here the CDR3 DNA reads TGTGCCAGCAGCGGAGTCGGGAGCACAGATACGCAGTATTTT.

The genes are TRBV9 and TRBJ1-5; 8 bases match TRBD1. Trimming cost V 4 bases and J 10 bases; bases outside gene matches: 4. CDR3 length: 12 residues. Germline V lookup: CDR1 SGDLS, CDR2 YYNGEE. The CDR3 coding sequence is TGTGCCAGCAGCCCCGGACAGGGTCCCCAGCATTTT. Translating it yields CASSPGQGPQHF.

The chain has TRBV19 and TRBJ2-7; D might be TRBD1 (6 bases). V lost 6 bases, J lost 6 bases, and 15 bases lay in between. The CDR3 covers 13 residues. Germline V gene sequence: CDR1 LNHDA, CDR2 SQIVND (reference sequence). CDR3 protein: CASSHRVLGEQYF. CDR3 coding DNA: TGTGCCAGTAGCCACAGGGTCTTGGGCGAGCAGTACTTC.

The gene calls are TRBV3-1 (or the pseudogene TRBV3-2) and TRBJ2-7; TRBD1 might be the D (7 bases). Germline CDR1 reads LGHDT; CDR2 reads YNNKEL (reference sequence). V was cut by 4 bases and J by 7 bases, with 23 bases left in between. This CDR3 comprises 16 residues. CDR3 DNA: TGTGCCAGCAGCCGCAAGGGAGGAACAGGGGCGGGGGAGCAGTACTTC. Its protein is CASSRKGGTGAGEQYF.

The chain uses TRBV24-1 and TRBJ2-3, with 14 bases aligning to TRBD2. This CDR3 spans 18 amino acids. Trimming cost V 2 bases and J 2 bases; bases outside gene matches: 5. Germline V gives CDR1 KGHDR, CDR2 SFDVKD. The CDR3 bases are TGTGCCACCAGTGATTCCAGACTAGCGGGGGGGCACACAGATACGCAGTATTTT. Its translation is CATSDSRLAGGHTDTQYF.

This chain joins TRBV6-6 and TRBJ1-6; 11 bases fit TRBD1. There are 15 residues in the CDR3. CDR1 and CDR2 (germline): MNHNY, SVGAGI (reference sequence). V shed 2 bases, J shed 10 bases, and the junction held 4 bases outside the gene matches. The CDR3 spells CASSYPRDRGSPLHF. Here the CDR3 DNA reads TGTGCCAGCAGTTACCCCCGGGACAGGGGGTCACCCCTCCACTTT.

Here the CDR3 reads CASSLGLTGGRNQPQHF. The DNA for the CDR3 is TGTGCCAGCAGCCTCGGGCTGACAGGGGGGCGCAATCAGCCCCAGCATTTT. The V and J genes are TRBV5-5 and TRBJ1-5, with 9 nucleotides matching TRBD1. The germline CDR1 and CDR2 sequences are SGHKS and YYEKEE (reference sequence). Trimming took 4 bases from V and 2 from J; bases not matched to a gene: 10. The CDR3 has 17 amino acids.

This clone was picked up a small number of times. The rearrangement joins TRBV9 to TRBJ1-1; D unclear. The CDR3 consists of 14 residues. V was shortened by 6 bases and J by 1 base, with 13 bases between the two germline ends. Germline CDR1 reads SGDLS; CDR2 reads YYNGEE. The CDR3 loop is CASTKWAANTEAFF. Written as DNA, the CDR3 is TGTGCCAGCACCAAGTGGGCAGCGAACACTGAAGCTTTCTTT.

The CDR3 region has the DNA TGTGCCAGCAGTTTTTCAGTGAACACTGAAGCTTTCTTT. It codes for CASSFSVNTEAFF. This chain uses TRBV7-2 with TRBJ1-1, with unresolved D. The germline V and J ends were trimmed by 6 bases and 0 bases, with 8 bases remaining between them. The germline V gene encodes CDR1 SGHTA and CDR2 FQGNSA. This CDR3 spans 13 amino acids. Using reference TRBV7-2 and TRBJ1-1 for the parts outside the CDR3, the full variable domain is GAGVSQSPSNKVTEKGKDVELRCDPISGHTALYWYRQSLGQGLEFLIYFQGNSAPDKSGLPSDRFSAERTGGSVSTLTIQRTQQEDSAVYLCASSFSVNTEAFFGQGTRLTVV.

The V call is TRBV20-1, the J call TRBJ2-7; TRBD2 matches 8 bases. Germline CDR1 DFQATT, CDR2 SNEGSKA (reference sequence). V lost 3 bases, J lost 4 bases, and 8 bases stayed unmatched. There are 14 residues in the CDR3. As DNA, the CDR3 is TGCAGTGCTAGTCCGAGCGGGGGTTTTTACGAGCAGTACTTC. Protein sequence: CSASPSGGFYEQYF.

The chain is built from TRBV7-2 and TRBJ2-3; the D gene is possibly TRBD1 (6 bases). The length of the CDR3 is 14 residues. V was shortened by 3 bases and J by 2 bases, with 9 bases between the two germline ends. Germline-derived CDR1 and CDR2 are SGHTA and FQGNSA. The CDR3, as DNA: TGTGCCAGCAGCTTGGACAGTAACACAGATACGCAGTATTTT. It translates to CASSLDSNTDTQYF.

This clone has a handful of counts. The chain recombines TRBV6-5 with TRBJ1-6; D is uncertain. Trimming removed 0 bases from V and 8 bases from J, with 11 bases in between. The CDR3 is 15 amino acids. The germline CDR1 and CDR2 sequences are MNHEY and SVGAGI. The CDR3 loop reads CASSYSFGDYSPLHF. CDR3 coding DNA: TGTGCCAGCAGTTACTCGTTCGGAGATTATTCACCCCTCCACTTT.

DNA for the CDR3: TGTGCCAGTAGCAGAGCTGGGACTATCAATGAGCAGTTCTTC. Encoded protein: CASSRAGTINEQFF. This chain uses TRBV19 with TRBJ2-1; 7 nucleotides match TRBD2. Germline V gene data show CDR1 as LNHDA and CDR2 as SQIVND (reference sequence). The CDR3 consists of 14 residues. The V segment lost 6 bases and the J segment 6 bases; nucleotides outside the gene matches: 8.

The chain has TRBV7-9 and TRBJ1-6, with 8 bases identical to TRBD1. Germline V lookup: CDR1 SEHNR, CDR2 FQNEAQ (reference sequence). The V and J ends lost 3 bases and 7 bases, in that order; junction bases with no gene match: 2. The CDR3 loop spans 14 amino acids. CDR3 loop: CASSLTGENSPLHF. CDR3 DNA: TGTGCCAGCAGCTTGACAGGGGAAAATTCACCCCTCCACTTT.

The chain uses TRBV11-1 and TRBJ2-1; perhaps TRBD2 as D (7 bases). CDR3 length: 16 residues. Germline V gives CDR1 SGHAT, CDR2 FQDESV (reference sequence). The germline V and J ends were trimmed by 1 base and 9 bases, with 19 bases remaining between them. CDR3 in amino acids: CASSLGVGGPLSEQFF. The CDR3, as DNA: TGTGCCAGCAGCTTAGGAGTGGGGGGGCCTTTGAGTGAGCAGTTCTTC.

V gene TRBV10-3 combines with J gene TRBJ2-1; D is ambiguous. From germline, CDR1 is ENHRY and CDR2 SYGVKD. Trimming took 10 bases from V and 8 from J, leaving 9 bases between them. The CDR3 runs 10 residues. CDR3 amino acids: CATYSDEQFF. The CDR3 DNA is TGTGCCACCTACTCGGATGAGCAGTTCTTC.

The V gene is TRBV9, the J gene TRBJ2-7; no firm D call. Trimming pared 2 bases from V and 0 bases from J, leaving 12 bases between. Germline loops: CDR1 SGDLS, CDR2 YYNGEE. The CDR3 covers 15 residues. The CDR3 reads CASSVGGSLSYEQYF. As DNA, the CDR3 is TGTGCCAGCAGCGTCGGTGGTAGCCTCTCCTACGAGCAGTACTTC.

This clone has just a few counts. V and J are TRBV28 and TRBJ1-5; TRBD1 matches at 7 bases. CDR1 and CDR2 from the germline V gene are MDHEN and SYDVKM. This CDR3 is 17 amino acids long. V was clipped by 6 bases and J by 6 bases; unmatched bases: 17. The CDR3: CASRPNRGQTLSQPQHF. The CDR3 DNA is TGTGCCAGCAGGCCGAACAGGGGCCAGACGCTGAGTCAGCCCCAGCATTTT.

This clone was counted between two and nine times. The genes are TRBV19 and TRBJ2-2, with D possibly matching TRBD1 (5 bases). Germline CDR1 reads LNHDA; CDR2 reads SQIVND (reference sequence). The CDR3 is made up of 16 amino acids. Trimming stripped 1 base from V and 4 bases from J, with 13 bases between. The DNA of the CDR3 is TGTGCCAGTAGTATAGTGAAAGGGGTCGGCACCGGGGAGCTGTTTTTT. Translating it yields CASSIVKGVGTGELFF.

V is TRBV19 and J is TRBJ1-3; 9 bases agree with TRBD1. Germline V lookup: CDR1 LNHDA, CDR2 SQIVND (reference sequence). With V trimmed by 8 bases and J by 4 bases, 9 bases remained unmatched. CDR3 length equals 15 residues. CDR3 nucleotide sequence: TGTGCCAGTGGAGTAACAGGGGGCTTCGGAAACACCATATATTTT. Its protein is CASGVTGGFGNTIYF.

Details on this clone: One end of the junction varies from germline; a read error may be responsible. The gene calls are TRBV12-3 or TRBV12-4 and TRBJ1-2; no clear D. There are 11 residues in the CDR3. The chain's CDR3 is CASSLGLTLAF. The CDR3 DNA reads TGTGCCAGCAGTTTAGGACTCACTTTGGCCTTC.